Below, 14 T cell receptor beta chains from the same sample are listed, as sequenced in a study of identical twins. TCRdb re-analysed the 5' RACE reads in MiXCR, keeping a single row per CDR3 protein. The sample has about 520,000 distinct CDR3 sequences, around 20% seen once. The same data also went into a second study, on T cells expressing NK-cell markers.

Sequencing input: CD4+ T cells sorted from blood. The receptors here all came from a woman aged 18 to 35 in good health.

The chain links TRBV5-1 to TRBJ2-2; D tentatively reads TRBD1 or TRBD2 (5 bases each). Between the trimmed V and J ends, which lost 0 bases and 5 bases, there was a span of 17 bases. CDR3 length equals 17 residues. Per the germline V gene, CDR1 is SGHRS and CDR2 is YFSETQ. Written as DNA, the CDR3 is TGCGCCAGCAGCTTGGGGACACTAAGGGGACCTACCGGGGAGCTGTTTTTT. Translated: CASSLGTLRGPTGELFF.

The chain joins TRBV10-3 to TRBJ2-3; 11 nucleotides agree with TRBD2. Germline V gene data show CDR1 as ENHRY and CDR2 as SYGVKD. V lost 2 bases, J lost 2 bases, and 3 bases stayed unmatched. CDR3 length: 16 residues. The CDR3 bases are TGTGCCATCAGTGAGAGGGGACTAGCGGCCACAGATACGCAGTATTTT. Its translation is CAISERGLAATDTQYF.

V and J are TRBV29-1 and TRBJ2-7; 7 bases match TRBD1. The CDR3 runs to 15 residues. Germline trimming cut 6 bases from V and 2 bases from J; bases unmatched to any gene: 13. CDR1 is SQVTM, CDR2 ANQGSEA, per germline. As DNA, the CDR3 is TGCAGCGTGGGCCGGTGGGGACAGAGCCCCTACGAGCAGTACTTC. Protein sequence: CSVGRWGQSPYEQYF.

This clonotype has a handful of counts. This chain joins TRBV5-1 and TRBJ2-5, with 7 bases lining up with TRBD2. This CDR3 is built from 15 residues. Germline lookup yields CDR1 SGHRS and CDR2 YFSETQ. V was clipped by 0 bases and J by 3 bases; unmatched bases: 5. The CDR3 reads CASSLASLAEETQYF. The CDR3 nucleotides read TGCGCCAGCAGCTTGGCAAGCCTAGCGGAAGAGACCCAGTACTTC.

The V and J genes are TRBV20-1 and TRBJ2-3; 10 nucleotides line up with TRBD2. V gave up 6 bases and J gave up 9 bases; unmatched junction bases: 27. Germline lookup yields CDR1 DFQATT and CDR2 SNEGSKA (reference sequence). This CDR3 spans 19 amino acids. CDR3 sequence: CSAGGLAGASRQSLRTQYF. In DNA, the CDR3 is TGCAGTGCCGGAGGGCTAGCGGGGGCCTCTCGTCAATCACTCAGAACGCAGTATTTT.

This clonotype was counted between two and nine times. The chain uses TRBV15 and TRBJ1-1, with D possibly TRBD1 on 5 matching bases. This CDR3 has 15 amino acids. Germline values: CDR1 LNHNV, CDR2 YYDKDF (reference sequence). Trimming left V 1 base short and J 5 bases short, with 14 bases between. This chain's CDR3 is CATSRAGGAVTEAFF. CDR3 bases: TGTGCCACCAGCAGAGCGGGAGGGGCGGTGACTGAAGCTTTCTTT.

This clonotype was counted only a few times. The rearrangement uses TRBV20-1 and TRBJ2-1; 11 bases are shared with TRBD2. The V and J ends lost 0 bases and 4 bases, in that order; junction bases with no gene match: 8. CDR3 length equals 17 residues. Germline CDR1 is DFQATT and CDR2 is SNEGSKA (reference sequence). Here the CDR3 DNA reads TGCAGTGCTAGAGATAGACGACTAGCGGGGAGATACAATGAGCAGTTCTTC. Translation gives CSARDRRLAGRYNEQFF.

V and J are TRBV6-5 and TRBJ2-2, with 10 bases matching TRBD2. The V segment lost 4 bases and the J segment 4 bases; nucleotides outside the gene matches: 6. Germline V CDR1 and CDR2: MNHEY, SVGAGI. CDR3 length: 16 residues. DNA for the CDR3: TGTGCCAGCAGTTTCCGGGGACTAGCGCCCACCGGGGAGCTGTTTTTT. It encodes CASSFRGLAPTGELFF.

The chain has TRBV7-2 and TRBJ2-6; D is undetermined. The CDR3 spans 15 residues. The germline V gene has CDR1 SGHTA and CDR2 FQGNSA. With 2 bases removed from V and 1 base from J, the gap between germline ends came to 6 bases. Here the CDR3 reads CASSLFDSGANVLTF. Written as DNA, the CDR3 is TGTGCCAGCAGCTTATTTGATTCTGGGGCCAACGTCCTGACTTTC.

In this sample, this clonotype turned up a few times. The chain links TRBV10-3 to TRBJ1-5; D is unclear. V shed 3 bases and J shed 3 bases, with 6 bases lying between them. The CDR3 runs 13 residues. Germline-derived CDR1 and CDR2 are ENHRY and SYGVKD. CDR3: CAISDIANQPQHF. The CDR3 nucleotides read TGTGCCATCAGTGACATCGCCAATCAGCCCCAGCATTTT.

V is TRBV7-2 and J is TRBJ2-3; tentatively, D is TRBD1 or TRBD2 (5 bases each). The V gene's germline CDR1 is SGHTA and CDR2 FQGNSA. Trimming took 8 bases from V and 6 from J, leaving 18 bases between them. The CDR3 is 14 amino acids. The CDR3 reads CASSSGPSADTQYF. CDR3 DNA sequence: TGTGCCAGCTCCTCGGGACCGTCCGCGGATACGCAGTATTTT.

A few counts support this clonotype. The chain carries TRBV7-2 and TRBJ1-1, with D perhaps TRBD1 (5 bases). The CDR3 is made up of 15 amino acids. Trimming shortened V by 5 bases and J by 4 bases, and 17 bases separated the two germline ends. Germline CDR1 reads SGHTA; CDR2 reads FQGNSA. The CDR3 coding sequence is TGTGCCAGCAGCCTTACAGGCCCGGCGGCCACTGAAGCTTTCTTT. Amino acid sequence: CASSLTGPAATEAFF.

This clonotype was detected ten times or more. This rearrangement joins TRBV29-1 to TRBJ2-1; 9 bases agree with TRBD1. CDR3 size: 13 residues. The ends lost 3 bases at V and 8 bases at J; junction bases unmatched: 5. Germline CDR1 is SQVTM and CDR2 is ANQGSEA. The CDR3 DNA follows: TGCAGCGTTGACAGGACAGGGGTGGATGAGCAGTTCTTC. Translated, it gives CSVDRTGVDEQFF.

This clonotype was observed a few times. The chain has TRBV5-1 and TRBJ2-7; 7 bases align to TRBD1. The CDR3 is 15 residues long. Germline V lookup: CDR1 SGHRS, CDR2 YFSETQ. Trimming cost V 2 bases and J 0 bases; bases outside gene matches: 5. The CDR3 nucleotides are TGCGCCAGCAGCTTTCTGGGACAGAGCTCCTACGAGCAGTACTTC. This translates into CASSFLGQSSYEQYF.